The 4 T cell receptor beta chains in this list originate from one sample, sequenced in a study of graft-versus-host responses after intestinal transplantation. Sequenced by immunoSEQ multiplex PCR; TCRdb stores in-frame clones only, minus some. The sample lists 60,000 or so clones, roughly 89% occurring once. Source: PBMCs, taken around 120 days after intestinal transplantation. These receptors all come from a human patient who received an intestinal transplant, so some T cells may come from the graft donor.

In this sample, this clone turned up once. Here the CDR3 DNA reads TGTGCCAGTAGTGGTGGCTCGGGGGGAAGCGCCAAATACAATGAGCAGTTCTTC. Its translation: CASSGGSGGSAKYNEQFF. V gene TRBV19 combines with J gene TRBJ2-1, with TRBD2 matching 7 bases. Germline assignment: CDR1 LNHDA and CDR2 SQIVND (reference sequence). The CDR3 covers 18 residues. J lost 4 bases, V lost 5 bases, and 17 bases had no gene match. Full variable domain (remainder filled in from reference TRBV19 and TRBJ2-1): DGGITQSPKYLFRKEGQNVTLSCEQNLNHDAMYWYRQDPGQGLRLIYYSQIVNDFQKGDIAEGYSVSREKKESFPLTVTSAQKNPTAFYLCASSGGSGGSAKYNEQFFGPGTRLTVL.

V gene TRBV6-4 combines with J gene TRBJ2-1, with D perhaps TRBD1 (5 bases). The V end was cut by 2 bases, the J end by 0 bases, with 11 bases between. This CDR3 comprises 16 residues. Germline lookup yields CDR1 MRHNA and CDR2 SNTAGT. This chain's CDR3 is CASSDTDTRSYNEQFF. In DNA, the CDR3 is TGTGCCAGCAGTGACACGGACACTCGCTCCTACAATGAGCAGTTCTTC.

The table lists this clone with a count of one. The chain has TRBV5-4 and TRBJ2-2; TRBD1 might be the D (5 bases). Germline values: CDR1 SGHNT, CDR2 YYREEE (reference sequence). Trimming stripped 5 bases from V and 7 bases from J, with 6 bases between. This CDR3 has 11 residues. DNA for the CDR3: TGTGCCAGCAGAAGGGGCGGGGAGCTGTTTTTT. Translating it yields CASRRGGELFF.

The chain has TRBV11-3 and TRBJ2-1; maybe TRBD1 (7 bases). The V gene lost 3 bases and the J gene lost 3 bases, with 21 bases spanning the gap. The CDR3 covers 18 residues. Germline V lookup: CDR1 SGHNT, CDR2 YENEEA. The CDR3 region has the DNA TGTGCCAGCAGCTTCCGGAGGGTGTGGGACAGATACTACAATGAGCAGTTCTTC. It codes for CASSFRRVWDRYYNEQFF.